This T cell receptor (beta chain) is drawn from a study of T cells in narcolepsy. Study as a whole: Healthy controls were enrolled alongside patients with narcolepsy type 1 or type 2. Study conclusions and caveats: Autoreactive clone sequences were missing from some blood memory CD4+ repertoires. HCRT-specific and TRIB2-specific autoreactive clonotypes appeared among same-patient CSF and blood CD4+ clonotypes. Reportedly, autoreactive clonotypes were serially detected in patients' blood but not controls'.

Comment on this clone: Its antigen remains unidentified.

Here immunoSEQ multiplex PCR was the method, and the copy in TCRdb shows in-frame clones only, minus some. The table includes about 30,000 clones, around 80% detected once. The CDR3 consists of 13 residues. Germline-derived CDR1 and CDR2 are LNHDA and SQIVND (reference sequence). The V and J ends lost 2 bases and 6 bases respectively, with 10 bases between them. This chain connects TRBV19 to TRBJ1-2, with TRBD1 as a possible D gene (5 bases). The clonotype comes from a human donor with narcolepsy. Sequencing was performed on CD45RA- memory CD4+ T cells from PBMCs. For the CDR3, the DNA is TGTGCCAGTAGTATATTGGACATTAATGGCTACACCTTC. It specifies CASSILDINGYTF.